This TCR beta chain appears in the sequencing data of a study of PD-1 blockade in classical Hodgkin lymphoma (dated by TCRdb to the early 2020s). Background for the entire study: A peripheral blood immune signature of response to PD-1 blockade in classical Hodgkin lymphoma was defined using TCR beta sequencing and CyTOF. Summary of the overall study and its limitations: The study was restricted to a single clinical trial cohort, and the causes of repertoire differences, possibly disease activity or prior therapy, were left undefined. Baseline TCR diversity was reported as lower in newly diagnosed patients than in healthy donors, and lower still in relapsed/refractory patients.

The Qiagen DNeasy kit was used to extract genomic DNA both from unsorted PBMCs and from the negatively selected CD4+ and CD8+ fractions. Using primers that anneal to V and J segments, immunoSEQ multiplex PCR amplified the TCR beta CDR3 regions. A synthetic immune receptor repertoire was used to minimize amplification bias, and remaining bias was computationally removed after sequencing. Per the source publication's procedure: Repertoire diversity was quantified as the Shannon entropy index using custom Python scripts. Unsorted, CD4+ and CD8+ repertoires were analyzed separately, except in combined analyses where CD4+ and CD8+ sequences were merged in silico. Here the immuneACCESS table is served through TCRdb, limited to in-frame sequences with V and J called. Missing clones are a known gap in these copies; in checked studies unresolved V genes cover under half, and the rest lacks a known reason. V, J and clone size reflect that table, while D and trimming were determined from the DNA. The sample contains about 24,000 clones, under 95% of them found a single time. Together, the top ten hold more than 0.45% of the sample.

This sample's time point label indicates: newly diagnosed, previously untreated cHL patient sample. Magnetic negative selection with a Miltenyi CD4+ T cell isolation kit was used to purify CD4+ T cells from thawed PBMCs. PBMCs from patients with newly diagnosed, previously untreated classical Hodgkin lymphoma were sequenced as a comparison group for the relapsed/refractory trial patients. Peripheral blood was collected in 8 mL Vacutainer Cell Preparation Tubes, from which PBMCs were isolated by centrifugation and then cryopreserved. Purified CD4+ and CD8+ fractions were prepared only for cases with an additional available PBMC sample. On LS columns in a quadroMACS separator, the magnetically labelled cells were depleted, and the flow-through was collected as the purified fraction. This clone has only a few counts. Its specific antigen is unknown. Base qualities are not recorded, but no much larger clone differs from it by a single base.

From V the trimming removes 0 bases and from J it removes 3 bases, while the gene matches leave 1 base of the junction unaccounted for. Taken from cysteine to phenylalanine, the CDR3 has 14 residues. The CDR3 DNA has 42 bases and is translated from base 1. CDR1 and CDR2 were assigned from the germline V gene (reference sequence) as GTSNPN and SVGIG. Sequenced input: CD4+ T cells from blood. The chain uses TRBV30 and TRBJ1-1, with TRBD1 matching 10 junction bases. This TCR derives from a human donor with classical Hodgkin lymphoma. The CDR3 protein is CAWSVGTGDTEAFF. DNA sequence: TGTGCCTGGAGTGTGGGGACAGGGGACACTGAAGCTTTCTTT.